The 15 T cell receptor beta chains reported below all come from one sample, sequenced in a study of blood T cells in healthy people across ages. PCR was performed a second time for roughly 7 to 12 cycles using a sample-barcoded 5' primer and a J-beta primer mix. One entry per CDR3 protein results from TCRdb running MiXCR on the 5' RACE reads. Of almost 1 million distinct CDR3 sequences in the sample, 51% were seen once. Sequenced: blood. The receptor set was obtained from a woman aged 55-69 years in good health.

The J gene is TRBJ2-7, the V gene TRBV29-1, with TRBD1 identical over 9 bases. Germline-derived CDR1 and CDR2 are SQVTM and ANQGSEA. The J segment lost 3 bases and the V segment lost 4 bases, leaving 13 bases of the junction unmatched. The CDR3 loop spans 16 amino acids. The CDR3 bases are TGCAGCGTTGGAACCGGGACAGGGCATTTTGGCTACGAGCAGTACTTC. Protein sequence: CSVGTGTGHFGYEQYF.

The table lists this clonotype with a count of one. This chain uses TRBV7-2 with TRBJ2-5; 7 bases match TRBD2. The last part of the DNA fits TRBJ2-7 better; the J call may be wrong. Germline V gene data show CDR1 as SGHTA and CDR2 as FQGNSA. The CDR3 totals 17 residues. The CDR3 region has the DNA TGTGCCAGCAGCTTAGGAAGCGGGTCGGGAGGCGCCTACGAGCAGTACTTC. This encodes CASSLGSGSGGAYEQYF.

This chain uses TRBV20-1 with TRBJ2-3, with a possible D match to TRBD1 (5 bases). The CDR3 totals 13 residues. CDR1 is DFQATT, CDR2 SNEGSKA, per germline (reference sequence). The V end lost 1 base, the J end lost 3 bases, and 8 bases lay between the germline ends. This CDR3 reads CSARAQGTDTQYF. DNA for the CDR3: TGCAGTGCTAGAGCGCAGGGAACAGATACGCAGTATTTT.

About this clonotype: A read error may produce the germline difference seen at one junction end. The V gene is TRBV7-2, the J gene TRBJ1-1, with D unclear. This CDR3 has 14 residues. The germline CDR1 and CDR2 sequences are SGHTA and FQGNSA. The chain's CDR3 is CASSLTGTNTKAFF. In DNA, the CDR3 is TGTGCCAGCAGCTTAACCGGAACGAACACTAAAGCTTTCTTT.

This clonotype occurred a few times. The chain has TRBV10-3 and TRBJ1-1; perhaps TRBD1 as D (5 bases). The germline gives CDR1 ENHRY, CDR2 SYGVKD. V was pared by 8 bases and J by 2 bases, with 9 bases between. This CDR3 contains 12 residues. The CDR3 loop reads CAIAGGNTEAFF. Written as DNA, the CDR3 is TGTGCCATCGCCGGGGGAAACACTGAAGCTTTCTTT.

The table lists this clonotype with a few counts. This chain uses TRBV14 with TRBJ2-7; D might be TRBD1 (5 bases). The end of the DNA aligns better with TRBJ2-5, so the J call may be wrong. This CDR3 is 13 amino acids long. Germline V gene sequence: CDR1 SGHDN, CDR2 FVKESK. CDR3 nucleotides: TGTGCCAGCAAGGACAATTGGCGGGAGACCCAGTACTTC. It codes for CASKDNWRETQYF.

This clonotype was recorded a few times. The chain couples TRBV7-2 to TRBJ2-7; 7 bases are a match to TRBD2. The CDR3 consists of 15 residues. V was clipped by 3 bases and J by 4 bases; unmatched bases: 9. CDR1 is SGHTA, CDR2 FQGNSA, per germline. The CDR3 bases are TGTGCCAGCAGCTTCCAGGGAGCGGGGCAATACGAGCAGTACTTC. Its protein product is CASSFQGAGQYEQYF. Using reference TRBV7-2 and TRBJ2-7 for the parts outside the CDR3, the full variable domain is GAGVSQSPSNKVTEKGKDVELRCDPISGHTALYWYRQSLGQGLEFLIYFQGNSAPDKSGLPSDRFSAERTGGSVSTLTIQRTQQEDSAVYLCASSFQGAGQYEQYFGPGTRLTVT.

V gene TRBV29-1 combines with J gene TRBJ1-5; no firm D call. V was shortened by 5 bases and J by 4 bases, with 12 bases between the two germline ends. This CDR3 is 13 amino acids long. Germline V gene lookup returns CDR1 SQVTM and CDR2 ANQGSEA. CDR3 in amino acids: CSVQPGGNQPQHF. In nucleotides, the CDR3 is TGCAGCGTTCAGCCCGGAGGTAATCAGCCCCAGCATTTT.

The chain employs TRBV11-1 and TRBJ1-4, with 7 bases identical to TRBD1. The length of the CDR3 is 15 residues. V was pared by 6 bases and J by 6 bases, with 10 bases of the junction left unmatched. CDR1 and CDR2 (germline): SGHAT, FQDESV (reference sequence). The DNA for the CDR3 is TGTGCCAGCAGAGCCGGACAGGCATCTCATGAAAAACTGTTTTTT. Translated: CASRAGQASHEKLFF. Based on the CDR3 plus reference TRBV11-1 and TRBJ1-4, the full variable domain is EAEVAQSPRYKITEKSQAVAFWCDPISGHATLYWYRQILGQGPELLVQFQDESVVDDSQLPKDRFSAERLKGVDSTLKIQPAELGDSAMYLCASRAGQASHEKLFFGSGTQLSVL.

This clonotype has ten or more counts. The CDR3 coding sequence is TGTGCCAGCAGCCCTATCGGGGGGGCTGGAACAACTAATGAAAAACTGTTTTTT. It yields the protein CASSPIGGAGTTNEKLFF. The chain employs TRBV7-6 and TRBJ1-4; D possibly corresponds to TRBD1 (6 bases). Germline V lookup: CDR1 SGHVS, CDR2 FNYEAQ. The CDR3 has 18 amino acids. V lost 5 bases and J lost 0, with 19 bases in between.

V usage is TRBV4-1 and J usage is TRBJ2-1, with D tentatively TRBD2 (6 bases). V was pared by 0 bases and J by 1 base, with 19 bases between. CDR3 length equals 19 residues. Germline-derived CDR1 and CDR2 are MGHRA and YSYEKL. The CDR3 region has the DNA TGCGCCAGCAGCCAAGATGCGGGGCGGAGCGGGCCTTCCTACAATGAGCAGTTCTTC. Its translation: CASSQDAGRSGPSYNEQFF.

The chain employs TRBV20-1 and TRBJ1-4; D might be TRBD1 (5 bases). V was shortened by 6 bases and J by 5 bases, with 10 bases between the two germline ends. Germline values: CDR1 DFQATT, CDR2 SNEGSKA (reference sequence). The CDR3 runs to 12 residues. CDR3 residues: CSAARANEKLFF. CDR3 coding DNA: TGCAGTGCCGCCAGGGCGAATGAAAAACTGTTTTTT.

The V call is TRBV25-1, the J call TRBJ1-2; the D is unclear. The V end was cut by 2 bases, the J end by 2 bases, with 3 bases between. Germline values: CDR1 MGHDK, CDR2 SYGVNS. The length of the CDR3 is 12 residues. The CDR3 loop reads CASSEENYGYTF. DNA of the CDR3: TGTGCCAGCAGTGAAGAAAACTATGGCTACACCTTC.

Of note for this clonotype: Since a much larger clone is just one base distant, this may be a read error. The chain carries TRBV29-1 and TRBJ2-5; D not certain. V was pared by 6 bases and J by 5 bases, with 16 bases between. This CDR3 spans 13 amino acids. From germline, CDR1 is SQVTM and CDR2 ANQGSEA. In nucleotides, the CDR3 is TGCAGCGTCCCACCCATAGGTAGTGAGACCCAGTACTTC. Protein sequence: CSVPPIGSETQYF.

This clonotype was counted a few times. The germline gene is not matched at one end of the junction; a read error may be the cause. V is TRBV20-1 and J is TRBJ2-5; D is possibly TRBD2 (5 bases). This CDR3 spans 12 amino acids. Per the germline V gene, CDR1 is DFQATT and CDR2 is SNEGSKA (reference sequence). The CDR3 sequence: CSAGEGFGEQYF. CDR3 nucleotide sequence: TGCAGTGCTGGAGAGGGATTTGGGGAGCAGTACTTC.